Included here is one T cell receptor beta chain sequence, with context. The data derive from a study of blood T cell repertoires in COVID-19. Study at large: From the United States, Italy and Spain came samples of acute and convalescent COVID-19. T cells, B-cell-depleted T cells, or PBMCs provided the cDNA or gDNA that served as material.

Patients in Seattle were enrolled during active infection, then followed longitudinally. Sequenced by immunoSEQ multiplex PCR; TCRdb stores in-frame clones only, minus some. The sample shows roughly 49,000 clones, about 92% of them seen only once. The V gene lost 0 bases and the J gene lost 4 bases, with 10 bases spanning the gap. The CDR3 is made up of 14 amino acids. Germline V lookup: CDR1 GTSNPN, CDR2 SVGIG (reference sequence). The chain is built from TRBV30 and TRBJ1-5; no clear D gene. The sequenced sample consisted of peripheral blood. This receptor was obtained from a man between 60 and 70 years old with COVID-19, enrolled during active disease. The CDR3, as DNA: TGTGCCTGGAGTGTCTTGTCAGAAAATCAGCCCCAGCATTTT. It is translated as CAWSVLSENQPQHF.